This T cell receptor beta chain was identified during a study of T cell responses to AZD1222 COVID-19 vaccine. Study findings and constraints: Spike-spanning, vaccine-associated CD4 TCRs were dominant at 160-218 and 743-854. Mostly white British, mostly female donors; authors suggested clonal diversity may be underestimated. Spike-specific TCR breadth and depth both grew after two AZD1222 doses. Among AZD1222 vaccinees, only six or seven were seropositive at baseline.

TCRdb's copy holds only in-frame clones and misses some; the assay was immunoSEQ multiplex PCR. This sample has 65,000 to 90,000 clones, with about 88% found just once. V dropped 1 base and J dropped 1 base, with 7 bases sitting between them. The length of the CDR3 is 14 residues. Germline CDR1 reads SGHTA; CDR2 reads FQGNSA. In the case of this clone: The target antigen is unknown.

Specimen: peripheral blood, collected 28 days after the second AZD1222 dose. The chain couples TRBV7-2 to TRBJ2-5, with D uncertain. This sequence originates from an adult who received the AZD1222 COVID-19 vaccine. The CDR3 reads CASSLEGRQETQYF. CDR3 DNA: TGTGCCAGCAGCTTAGAAGGCCGCCAAGAGACCCAGTACTTC.